This TCR beta chain appears in the sequencing data of a study of blood T cell repertoires in COVID-19. Study-wide context: Samples representing acute and convalescent COVID-19 were sourced from the United States, Italy and Spain. PBMCs, B-cell-depleted T cells, or T cells provided the cDNA or gDNA that made up the material.

Study processing details: Reference gene primer amplification gave estimated nucleated cell counts. The data were produced by immunoSEQ multiplex PCR, yet TCRdb's version contains in-frame clones alone and is incomplete. V, J and clone size reflect that table, while D and trimming were determined from the DNA. The data contain around 310,000 clones, about 90% of them seen just once; the ten biggest clones take up under 1.1%. It was during active infection that Seattle patients were enrolled and then longitudinally followed. The TCR originated in a woman between 35 and 50 years old with COVID-19, enrolled during active disease. What was sequenced was peripheral blood.

The CDR3 nucleotides read TGTGCCAGCAGCTTAGGGGACAGAAGGACCCTCGAGCAGTACTTC. Translated: CASSLGDRRTLEQYF. The chain employs TRBV7-2 and TRBJ2-7, with 7 bases that match TRBD1. This CDR3 spans 15 amino acids. From germline, CDR1 is SGHTA and CDR2 FQGNSA. Unmatched junction bases numbered 9, after V lost 1 base and J lost 6 bases.